Listed below are T cell receptor beta chains from one sample, sequenced in a study of circulating CD8 cells and anti-PD-1 response in melanoma. TCRdb fed the reads into MiXCR, producing one record per CDR3 protein. The data hold 200 to 300 distinct CDR3 sequences, with about 9.4% observed a single time. Sequencing was performed on CD8+ T cells from PBMCs, taken at baseline or after one month of anti-PD-1 therapy (not recorded which). These receptors were collected from a human donor with melanoma. Both conserved end residues are part of each CDR3. Each record gives: clone size, D gene, J gene, V gene, CDR3 DNA, CDR3 protein. A D gene is named only where the DNA matches it firmly. Clone size is shown for a subset of rows, as once, few, many or a class of expanded clone.

clone size: medium-sized
D gene: TRBD2
J gene: TRBJ2-1
V gene: TRBV20-1
CDR3 DNA: TGCAGTGCTAGGGGCCTAGCGGGAGGGCCCGGCGATGAGCAGTTCTTC
CDR3 protein: CSARGLAGGPGDEQFF

clone size: medium-sized
D gene: TRBD2
J gene: TRBJ2-3
V gene: TRBV12-3/TRBV12-4
CDR3 DNA: TGTGCCAGCAGCCGACCTCTAGCGGGAGGGCCCTCTTTTGATCGGAGCACAGATACGCAGTATTTT
CDR3 protein: CASSRPLAGGPSFDRSTDTQYF

clone size: large
D gene: .
J gene: TRBJ2-3
V gene: TRBV2
CDR3 DNA: TGTGCCAGCCTCCCGGGAACCACAGATACGCAGTATTTT
CDR3 protein: CASLPGTTDTQYF

clone size: large
D gene: .
J gene: TRBJ2-7
V gene: TRBV7-2
CDR3 DNA: TGTGCCAGCAGCTCCCCTCCCTACGAGCAGTACTTC
CDR3 protein: CASSSPPYEQYF

clone size: large
D gene: TRBD2
J gene: TRBJ2-2
V gene: TRBV14
CDR3 DNA: TGTGCCAGCAGCCCTTATAGCGGGGCGAACACCGGGGAGCTGTTTTTT
CDR3 protein: CASSPYSGANTGELFF

clone size: medium-sized
D gene: .
J gene: TRBJ2-1
V gene: TRBV27
CDR3 DNA: TGTGCCAGCAGTTTAGGCGGAGCCTACAATGAGCAGTTCTTC
CDR3 protein: CASSLGGAYNEQFF

clone size: large
D gene: .
J gene: TRBJ1-4
V gene: TRBV2
CDR3 DNA: TGTGCCAGCAACCCGACCGGGGCGTTGAATGAAAAACTGTTTTTT
CDR3 protein: CASNPTGALNEKLFF

clone size: large
D gene: TRBD2
J gene: TRBJ2-1
V gene: TRBV12-3/TRBV12-4
CDR3 DNA: TGTGCCAGCAGTTCCCTAGCGGGAGTCCCTCCTTACAATGAGCAGTTCTTC
CDR3 protein: CASSSLAGVPPYNEQFF

clone size: large
D gene: .
J gene: TRBJ2-3
V gene: TRBV3-1
CDR3 DNA: TGTGCCAGCAGCCAAGTGTGGGGGGGACAAGGCACAGATACGCAGTATTTT
CDR3 protein: CASSQVWGGQGTDTQYF

clone size: large
D gene: TRBD1
J gene: TRBJ1-2
V gene: TRBV5-1
CDR3 DNA: TGCGCCAGCAGCCTGACAGGGGGCATTCTCTATGGCTACACCTTC
CDR3 protein: CASSLTGGILYGYTF

clone size: large
D gene: .
J gene: TRBJ2-1
V gene: TRBV28
CDR3 DNA: TGTGCCAGCAGTCTCCCGGAGCGGCGCTACAATGAGCAGTTCTTC
CDR3 protein: CASSLPERRYNEQFF

clone size: medium-sized
D gene: .
J gene: TRBJ2-2
V gene: TRBV11-2
CDR3 DNA: TGTGCCAGCAGCCTCGAGCCGAACACCGGGGAGCTGTTTTTT
CDR3 protein: CASSLEPNTGELFF

clone size: large
D gene: .
J gene: TRBJ2-7
V gene: TRBV12-3/TRBV12-4
CDR3 DNA: TGTGCCAGCAGTTCCCAGGGCTACGAGCAGTACTTC
CDR3 protein: CASSSQGYEQYF

clone size: large
D gene: .
J gene: TRBJ2-2
V gene: TRBV5-4
CDR3 DNA: TGTGCCAGCAGCTTCTTACCCACTAGGGCCGGGGAGCTGTTTTTT
CDR3 protein: CASSFLPTRAGELFF

clone size: large
D gene: TRBD2
J gene: TRBJ2-1
V gene: TRBV19
CDR3 DNA: TGTGCCAGTAGGCCACTAGCGGGGGCCCACCCCCCTCCCCACAATGAGCAGTTCTTC
CDR3 protein: CASRPLAGAHPPPHNEQFF

clone size: large
D gene: .
J gene: TRBJ1-3
V gene: TRBV20-1
CDR3 DNA: TGCAGTGCTAGAGATTTAGATTCCGGAAACACCATATATTTT
CDR3 protein: CSARDLDSGNTIYF

clone size: large
D gene: TRBD2
J gene: TRBJ2-1
V gene: TRBV7-7
CDR3 DNA: TGTGCTAGCAGCTTAGACTCCTCGGGAGGGTCTAACAATGAGCAGTTCTTC
CDR3 protein: CASSLDSSGGSNNEQFF

clone size: large
D gene: TRBD2
J gene: TRBJ2-3
V gene: TRBV20-1
CDR3 DNA: TGCAGTGCTAGAGATTGGGAGGGACTATCACCCACAGATACGCAGTATTTT
CDR3 protein: CSARDWEGLSPTDTQYF

clone size: large
D gene: .
J gene: TRBJ2-7
V gene: TRBV29-1
CDR3 DNA: TGCAGCGTTCGAACAGGGTTCTCCTACGAGCAGTACTTC
CDR3 protein: CSVRTGFSYEQYF

clone size: large
D gene: .
J gene: TRBJ2-3
V gene: TRBV2
CDR3 DNA: TGTGCCAGCAGTTCGAGTTTCACAGATACGCAGTATTTT
CDR3 protein: CASSSSFTDTQYF

clone size: large
D gene: .
J gene: TRBJ2-3
V gene: TRBV5-5
CDR3 DNA: TGTGCCAGCAGCTTGCCCACAGATACGCAGTATTTT
CDR3 protein: CASSLPTDTQYF

clone size: medium-sized
D gene: TRBD1
J gene: TRBJ1-2
V gene: TRBV6-5
CDR3 DNA: TGTGCCAGCAGTTACGGGCAGGGGGCGCTTGGCTACACCTTC
CDR3 protein: CASSYGQGALGYTF

clone size: large
D gene: .
J gene: TRBJ2-1
V gene: TRBV28
CDR3 DNA: TGTGCCAGCAGTTTTTGGGGTCTGTCCTACAATGAGCAGTTCTTC
CDR3 protein: CASSFWGLSYNEQFF

clone size: medium-sized
D gene: .
J gene: TRBJ2-7
V gene: TRBV7-3
CDR3 DNA: TGTGCCAGCAGCTTAACGGGGACTTCTTACGAGCAGTACTTC
CDR3 protein: CASSLTGTSYEQYF

clone size: medium-sized
D gene: .
J gene: TRBJ1-2
V gene: TRBV9
CDR3 DNA: TGTGCCAGCAGCGTAGCTCTGAAGTATGGCTACACCTTC
CDR3 protein: CASSVALKYGYTF

clone size: hyperexpanded
D gene: .
J gene: TRBJ2-1
V gene: TRBV2
CDR3 DNA: TGTGCCAGCAGTGTCTCCCACGGATACGAGCAGTTCTTC
CDR3 protein: CASSVSHGYEQFF

clone size: .
D gene: .
J gene: TRBJ1-6
V gene: TRBV25-1
CDR3 DNA: TGTGCCAGCAGTGAAAAGGGTAATTCACACCCCCACTTT
CDR3 protein: CASSEKGNSHPHF

clone size: hyperexpanded
D gene: .
J gene: TRBJ2-7
V gene: TRBV2
CDR3 DNA: TGTGCCAGCAGGCGACTCCCGGGAGCGGCCTACGAGCAGTACTTC
CDR3 protein: CASRRLPGAAYEQYF

clone size: few
D gene: .
J gene: TRBJ2-7
V gene: TRBV5-4
CDR3 DNA: TGTGCCAGCAGCTTCGGTACCCGGACCTACGAGCAGTACTTC
CDR3 protein: CASSFGTRTYEQYF

clone size: medium-sized
D gene: TRBD1
J gene: TRBJ2-7
V gene: TRBV10-3
CDR3 DNA: TGTGCCATCAGTCAGGGGGACATCTACGAGCAGTACTTC
CDR3 protein: CAISQGDIYEQYF

clone size: large
D gene: .
J gene: TRBJ1-1
V gene: TRBV11-2
CDR3 DNA: TGTGCCAGCAGCTTATCGGGCCTTATAGGCTCCACTGAAGCTTTCTTT
CDR3 protein: CASSLSGLIGSTEAFF

clone size: large
D gene: .
J gene: TRBJ2-1
V gene: TRBV6-1
CDR3 DNA: TGTGCCAGCAGTGAAGCGCGTGGGTACTCCTACAATGAGCAGTTCTTC
CDR3 protein: CASSEARGYSYNEQFF

clone size: medium-sized
D gene: .
J gene: TRBJ1-1
V gene: TRBV12-3/TRBV12-4
CDR3 DNA: TGTGCCAGCAGTTTAGGAGATACTATGAACACTGAAGCTTTCTTT
CDR3 protein: CASSLGDTMNTEAFF